The clone carrying this TCR beta chain was detected a few times. Its antigen is unknown. The sample comes from a study of neurological immune-mediated disorders. TCRdb re-called the 5' RACE reads through MiXCR, storing one row per CDR3 protein. The sample holds about 38,000 distinct CDR3 sequences, approximately 4.4% seen once. Study results and limitations: No CDR3 amino acid sequences recurred among expanded clones across subjects, suggesting private repertoires in all groups.

There are 13 residues in the CDR3. The germline CDR1 and CDR2 sequences are MNHEY and SVGAGI. Trimming shortened V by 0 bases and J by 4 bases, and 6 bases separated the two germline ends. This clonotype was sampled from a man aged 18 to 30 in good health. This chain joins TRBV6-5 and TRBJ1-2; D is ambiguous. The sample taken for sequencing was CD4+ T cells from blood. The CDR3 nucleotides are TGTGCCAGCAGTTACTCGCAGAGCTATGGCTACACCTTC. Amino acids: CASSYSQSYGYTF.